This T cell receptor beta chain was documented in a study of cytomegalovirus exposure and HLA in healthy donors. This clone was counted only a few times. This CDR3 comprises 13 residues. Germline V gives CDR1 MNHNS, CDR2 SASEGT. Trimming pared 6 bases from V and 1 base from J, leaving 10 bases between. PCR was performed using 60 Vbeta and 13 Jbeta primers. Sequenced by immunoSEQ multiplex PCR; TCRdb stores in-frame clones only, minus some. The sample consists of about 120,000 clones, roughly 9% of them appearing once. The chain links TRBV6-1 to TRBJ2-7; possible D gene TRBD2, 5 bases. The receptor was isolated from a woman aged 40 to 55 in good health and CMV-seropositive. What was sequenced was PBMCs. CDR3 residues: CASRTSGSYEQYF. CDR3 nucleotides: TGTGCCAGCAGAACCTCGGGGTCCTACGAGCAGTACTTC.